This T cell receptor (beta chain) was sequenced for a study of T cell responses to AZD1222 COVID-19 vaccine. Regarding the study as a whole: Spike-specific TCR breadth rose after two AZD1222 doses, and depth rose as well. Just six AZD1222 recipients were seropositive at baseline. Without day 14 samples, only post-peak T cell repertoires were studied. Vaccine-associated CD4 TCRs ranged over spike, dominating at 160-218 and 743-854.

Germline assignment: CDR1 LGHDT and CDR2 YNNKEL (reference sequence). This CDR3 is 16 amino acids long. Trimming removed 4 bases from V and 4 bases from J; junction bases left unmatched: 6. Sequenced by immunoSEQ multiplex PCR; TCRdb stores in-frame clones only, minus some. The table shows about 170,000 clones, with 87% occurring only once. Of note for this clone: Its target is not known.

The sequence derives from an adult in good health. This chain joins TRBV3-1 (or the pseudogene TRBV3-2) and TRBJ2-5; 13 bases match TRBD2. The sample in question was peripheral blood, obtained on day 0 of AZD1222 vaccination. The CDR3 sequence is CASSRRTSGRRETQYF. The CDR3 DNA is TGTGCCAGCAGCCGAAGGACTAGCGGGAGAAGAGAGACCCAGTACTTC.